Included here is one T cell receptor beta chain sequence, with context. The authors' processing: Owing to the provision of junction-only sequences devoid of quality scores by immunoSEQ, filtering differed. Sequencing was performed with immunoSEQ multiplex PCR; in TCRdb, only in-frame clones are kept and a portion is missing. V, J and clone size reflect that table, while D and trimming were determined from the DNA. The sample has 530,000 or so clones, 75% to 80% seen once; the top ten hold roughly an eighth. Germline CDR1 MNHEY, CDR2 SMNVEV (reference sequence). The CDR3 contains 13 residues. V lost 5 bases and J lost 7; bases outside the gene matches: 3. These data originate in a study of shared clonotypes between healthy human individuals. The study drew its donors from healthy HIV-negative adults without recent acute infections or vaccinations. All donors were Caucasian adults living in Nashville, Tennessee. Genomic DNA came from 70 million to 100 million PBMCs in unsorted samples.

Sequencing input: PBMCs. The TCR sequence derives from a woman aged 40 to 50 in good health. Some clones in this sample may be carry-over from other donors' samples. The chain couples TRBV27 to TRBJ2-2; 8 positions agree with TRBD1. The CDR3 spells CASSRQGFGELFF. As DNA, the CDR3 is TGTGCCAGCAGTAGACAGGGGTTCGGGGAGCTGTTTTTT.